This T cell receptor (beta chain) was recovered during a study of identifying expanded T cells in peripheral blood. The study's findings and limits: Technical replicates showed about 1.1 changed clones; approximately 2 weeks roughly 16; four weeks 19. Variance in clone template counts between roughly 2-week samples significantly increased with total template count across all healthy donors.

During the collection period, no donor immune events like infections were recorded. The CDR3 is 14 amino acids. V gave up 5 bases and J gave up 4 bases, with 13 bases separating them. Germline CDR1 is SGHVS and CDR2 is FQNEAQ. TCRdb keeps only in-frame clones here, not all; method: immunoSEQ multiplex PCR. The sample includes around 100,000 clones, roughly 90% of them seen just once. Details on this clone: What it binds is unknown.

The sequence derives from a person aged 18 to 70 in good health. The chain joins TRBV7-8 to TRBJ2-3; TRBD1 might be the D (5 bases). The sample comprised blood. CDR3 residues: CASSPGRGPDTQYF. In nucleotides, the CDR3 is TGTGCCAGCAGCCCGGGTAGGGGCCCAGATACGCAGTATTTT.